Listed below are T cell receptor beta chains from one sample, sequenced in a study of T cell repertoires in cytomegalovirus infection. TCRdb ran MiXCR on the reads and lists one entry per CDR3 protein. In the table there are about 490,000 distinct CDR3 sequences, 16% of which are singletons. Sample: CD8+ T cells from PBMCs. The receptors were sampled from a human donor in good health (CMV status not recorded). Some clones in this sample may be carry-over from other donors' samples. Both conserved end residues are part of each CDR3. The order of the fields is CDR3 protein, CDR3 DNA, D gene, V gene, clone size, J gene. A D gene is named only where the DNA matches it firmly. Not all rows give a size; the values are once, few, many and, for expanded clones, a class.

CDR3aa: CASSTQGTEAFF; CDR3nt: TGTGCCAGCAGCACCCAGGGGACTGAAGCTTTCTTT; d_gene: NA; v_gene: TRBV11-2; abundance: few; j_gene: TRBJ1-1
CDR3aa: CASSLYGSAGLAGGGTDTQYF; CDR3nt: TGTGCCAGCAGTTTATACGGATCGGCGGGACTAGCGGGAGGAGGGACAGATACGCAGTATTTT; d_gene: TRBD2; v_gene: TRBV28; abundance: NA; j_gene: TRBJ2-3
CDR3aa: CASSEAELYEQYF; CDR3nt: TGTGCCAGCAGTGAAGCCGAGCTTTACGAGCAGTACTTC; d_gene: NA; v_gene: TRBV6-1; abundance: few; j_gene: TRBJ2-7
CDR3aa: CASNFPPLAGVSTDTQYF; CDR3nt: TGTGCCAGCAACTTCCCCCCACTAGCGGGAGTGAGCACAGATACGCAGTATTTT; d_gene: TRBD2; v_gene: TRBV28; abundance: few; j_gene: TRBJ2-3
CDR3aa: CASRGPFRNQPQHF; CDR3nt: TGTGCCAGCAGGGGGCCTTTTCGAAATCAGCCCCAGCATTTT; d_gene: NA; v_gene: TRBV28; abundance: NA; j_gene: TRBJ1-5
CDR3aa: CSARSGGHEQYF; CDR3nt: TGCAGTGCTAGATCGGGGGGCCACGAGCAGTACTTC; d_gene: NA; v_gene: TRBV20-1; abundance: few; j_gene: TRBJ2-7
CDR3aa: CASSFARDSNSYEQYF; CDR3nt: TGTGCCAGCAGCTTCGCCCGGGACTCAAACTCCTACGAGCAGTACTTC; d_gene: NA; v_gene: TRBV7-9; abundance: many; j_gene: TRBJ2-7
CDR3aa: CASSERNYQGTDTQYF; CDR3nt: TGTGCCAGCAGTGAACGGAACTATCAAGGCACAGATACGCAGTATTTT; d_gene: NA; v_gene: TRBV2; abundance: many; j_gene: TRBJ2-3
CDR3aa: CASSQGLAGAGELFF; CDR3nt: TGCGCCAGCAGCCAAGGGCTAGCAGGTGCCGGGGAGCTGTTTTTT; d_gene: NA; v_gene: TRBV4-1; abundance: many; j_gene: TRBJ2-2
CDR3aa: CATSRGAGGDTQYF; CDR3nt: TGTGCCACCAGCAGAGGAGCGGGGGGAGATACGCAGTATTTT; d_gene: TRBD2; v_gene: TRBV15; abundance: many; j_gene: TRBJ2-3
CDR3aa: CASSLRQRNTEAFF; CDR3nt: TGTGCCAGCAGTTTAAGACAGCGGAACACTGAAGCTTTCTTT; d_gene: NA; v_gene: TRBV28; abundance: NA; j_gene: TRBJ1-1
CDR3aa: CASSQGPLGLFNQPQHF; CDR3nt: TGCGCCAGCAGCCAAGGGCCCCTAGGACTGTTCAATCAGCCCCAGCATTTT; d_gene: NA; v_gene: TRBV4-1; abundance: many; j_gene: TRBJ1-5
CDR3aa: CASGLDRTNTEAFF; CDR3nt: TGTGCTAGTGGTTTGGACAGGACGAACACTGAAGCTTTCTTT; d_gene: NA; v_gene: TRBV12-5; abundance: NA; j_gene: TRBJ1-1
CDR3aa: CASSQRSDTDTQYF; CDR3nt: TGCGCCAGCAGCCAACGATCCGACACAGATACGCAGTATTTT; d_gene: NA; v_gene: TRBV4-1; abundance: few; j_gene: TRBJ2-3
CDR3aa: CASSFGASGAKNIQYF; CDR3nt: TGTGCCAGCAGCTTTGGGGCTAGCGGTGCCAAAAACATTCAGTACTTC; d_gene: TRBD2; v_gene: TRBV5-6; abundance: many; j_gene: TRBJ2-4
CDR3aa: CATTGLAELTEYNEQFF; CDR3nt: TGTGCCACTACGGGACTAGCGGAACTCACGGAATACAATGAGCAGTTCTTC; d_gene: TRBD2; v_gene: TRBV28; abundance: few; j_gene: TRBJ2-1
CDR3aa: CASSYSNRQPQHF; CDR3nt: TGTGCCAGCAGTTACTCGAATAGGCAGCCCCAGCATTTT; d_gene: NA; v_gene: TRBV6-6; abundance: many; j_gene: TRBJ1-5
CDR3aa: CASSTGGNEQYF; CDR3nt: TGTGCCAGCAGCACAGGGGGGAACGAGCAGTACTTC; d_gene: TRBD1; v_gene: TRBV27; abundance: many; j_gene: TRBJ2-7
CDR3aa: CASSSGLAGGQGADTQYF; CDR3nt: TGTGCCAGCAGCTCAGGCCTAGCGGGGGGCCAAGGAGCAGATACGCAGTATTTT; d_gene: TRBD2; v_gene: TRBV7-9; abundance: many; j_gene: TRBJ2-3
CDR3aa: CASSLGHLPYEQYF; CDR3nt: TGTGCCAGCAGTTTAGGCCACCTCCCCTACGAGCAGTACTTC; d_gene: NA; v_gene: TRBV28; abundance: many; j_gene: TRBJ2-7
CDR3aa: CASSSDGAGNQPQHF; CDR3nt: TGTGCCAGCAGCTCGGATGGGGCTGGCAATCAGCCCCAGCATTTT; d_gene: NA; v_gene: TRBV5-6; abundance: few; j_gene: TRBJ1-5
CDR3aa: CASSFPQDQPQHF; CDR3nt: TGTGCCAGCAGTTTCCCACAGGATCAGCCCCAGCATTTT; d_gene: NA; v_gene: TRBV28; abundance: few; j_gene: TRBJ1-5
CDR3aa: CATSALDRVAEAFF; CDR3nt: TGTGCCACCAGTGCCCTCGACAGGGTGGCTGAAGCTTTCTTT; d_gene: TRBD1; v_gene: TRBV24-1; abundance: NA; j_gene: TRBJ1-1
CDR3aa: CASSLAIGNTIYF; CDR3nt: TGTGCCAGCAGCTTAGCAATTGGAAACACCATATATTTT; d_gene: NA; v_gene: TRBV7-9; abundance: many; j_gene: TRBJ1-3
CDR3aa: CASSLDRTSGSGTDTQYF; CDR3nt: TGTGCCAGCAGCCTGGACAGGACTAGCGGGAGCGGCACAGATACGCAGTATTTT; d_gene: TRBD2; v_gene: TRBV6-2/TRBV6-3; abundance: few; j_gene: TRBJ2-3
CDR3aa: CASTQRGTGVRYEQYF; CDR3nt: TGTGCCAGCACCCAAAGAGGGACAGGGGTAAGGTACGAGCAGTACTTC; d_gene: TRBD1; v_gene: TRBV12-3/TRBV12-4; abundance: many; j_gene: TRBJ2-7
CDR3aa: CATSDSSSGTSWSTPYF; CDR3nt: TGTGCCACCAGTGATTCCTCTTCCGGGACTAGCTGGTCGACCCCGTACTTC; d_gene: TRBD2; v_gene: TRBV24-1; abundance: NA; j_gene: TRBJ2-5
CDR3aa: CASSLRAGPTVNTEAFF; CDR3nt: TGTGCCAGCAGCCTTAGAGCCGGGCCGACAGTGAACACTGAAGCTTTCTTT; d_gene: NA; v_gene: TRBV5-5; abundance: few; j_gene: TRBJ1-1
CDR3aa: CASSFLPRDSPYGYTF; CDR3nt: TGTGCCAGCAGTTTCCTACCGCGGGACAGCCCCTATGGCTACACCTTC; d_gene: TRBD1; v_gene: TRBV6-6; abundance: NA; j_gene: TRBJ1-2
CDR3aa: CASSVHQGINEKLFF; CDR3nt: TGTGCCAGCAGCGTCCATCAGGGGATTAATGAAAAACTGTTTTTT; d_gene: NA; v_gene: TRBV9; abundance: few; j_gene: TRBJ1-4
CDR3aa: CASSLNGELFF; CDR3nt: TGTGCCAGCAGCTTGAACGGGGAGCTGTTTTTT; d_gene: NA; v_gene: TRBV7-3; abundance: many; j_gene: TRBJ2-2
CDR3aa: CASSFDTNPNTGELFF; CDR3nt: TGTGCCAGCAGTTTTGACACCAACCCGAACACCGGGGAGCTGTTTTTT; d_gene: NA; v_gene: TRBV6-2/TRBV6-3; abundance: few; j_gene: TRBJ2-2
CDR3aa: CASSLLGDQETQYF; CDR3nt: TGTGCCAGCAGTTTACTGGGGGACCAAGAGACCCAGTACTTC; d_gene: NA; v_gene: TRBV27; abundance: many; j_gene: TRBJ2-5
CDR3aa: CASSSAPTQETQYF; CDR3nt: TGTGCCAGCAGCTCGGCTCCTACTCAAGAGACCCAGTACTTC; d_gene: NA; v_gene: TRBV7-2; abundance: many; j_gene: TRBJ2-5
CDR3aa: CASKPTGTGTYEQYF; CDR3nt: TGTGCCAGTAAACCAACCGGGACAGGGACCTACGAGCAGTACTTC; d_gene: TRBD1; v_gene: TRBV19; abundance: many; j_gene: TRBJ2-7
CDR3aa: CASSLGRGEQPQHF; CDR3nt: TGTGCCAGCAGCTTAGGGAGGGGAGAACAGCCCCAGCATTTT; d_gene: NA; v_gene: TRBV7-9; abundance: many; j_gene: TRBJ1-5
CDR3aa: CASSLDPEAFF; CDR3nt: TGTGCCAGCAGCTTAGACCCTGAAGCTTTCTTT; d_gene: NA; v_gene: TRBV11-2; abundance: many; j_gene: TRBJ1-1
CDR3aa: CASTGDSPNSPLHF; CDR3nt: TGTGCCAGCACCGGGGACAGCCCGAATTCACCCCTCCACTTT; d_gene: TRBD1; v_gene: TRBV7-9; abundance: many; j_gene: TRBJ1-6
CDR3aa: CASSRGSLGHSNQPQHF; CDR3nt: TGTGCCAGTAGTAGGGGTTCACTAGGGCATAGCAATCAGCCCCAGCATTTT; d_gene: NA; v_gene: TRBV19; abundance: NA; j_gene: TRBJ1-5
CDR3aa: CAISVRRERYYEQYF; CDR3nt: TGTGCCATCAGTGTGAGGCGGGAGCGATACTACGAGCAGTACTTC; d_gene: TRBD2; v_gene: TRBV10-3; abundance: NA; j_gene: TRBJ2-7
CDR3aa: CASSPPQINPSTDTQYF; CDR3nt: TGTGCCAGCAGTCCCCCGCAGATCAATCCTAGCACAGATACGCAGTATTTT; d_gene: NA; v_gene: TRBV12-3/TRBV12-4; abundance: many; j_gene: TRBJ2-3
CDR3aa: CASSAQISEREAKYNEQFF; CDR3nt: TGTGCCAGCAGCGCCCAAATCAGCGAGCGGGAGGCGAAATACAATGAGCAGTTCTTC; d_gene: TRBD2; v_gene: TRBV9; abundance: few; j_gene: TRBJ2-1
CDR3aa: CASSLGGQGISADTQYF; CDR3nt: TGTGCCAGCAGTTTAGGGGGACAGGGGATCTCGGCAGATACGCAGTATTTT; d_gene: TRBD1; v_gene: TRBV12-3/TRBV12-4; abundance: NA; j_gene: TRBJ2-3
CDR3aa: CASSYSGEANEKLFF; CDR3nt: TGTGCCAGCAGTTACTCCGGGGAAGCTAATGAAAAACTGTTTTTT; d_gene: NA; v_gene: TRBV6-6; abundance: NA; j_gene: TRBJ1-4
CDR3aa: CASSLSEIADKNIQYF; CDR3nt: TGTGCCAGCAGTTTATCTGAGATAGCGGACAAAAACATTCAGTACTTC; d_gene: NA; v_gene: TRBV12-3/TRBV12-4; abundance: NA; j_gene: TRBJ2-4
CDR3aa: CASTGRLAEQYF; CDR3nt: TGTGCCAGCACGGGACGGCTGGCAGAGCAGTACTTC; d_gene: NA; v_gene: TRBV2; abundance: NA; j_gene: TRBJ2-7
CDR3aa: CASSLSRTPISSGNTIYF; CDR3nt: TGTGCCAGCAGCTTATCCCGAACACCTATCTCCTCTGGAAACACCATATATTTT; d_gene: NA; v_gene: TRBV7-8; abundance: many; j_gene: TRBJ1-3
CDR3aa: CAIREGGMGEAEAFF; CDR3nt: TGTGCCATCAGGGAGGGGGGCATGGGGGAGGCTGAAGCTTTCTTT; d_gene: NA; v_gene: TRBV10-3; abundance: once; j_gene: TRBJ1-1
CDR3aa: CASSHRDYINTGELFF; CDR3nt: TGTGCCAGCAGTCACCGGGACTACATAAACACCGGGGAGCTGTTTTTT; d_gene: TRBD2; v_gene: TRBV6-2/TRBV6-3; abundance: few; j_gene: TRBJ2-2
CDR3aa: CASGSNNEQFF; CDR3nt: TGCGCCAGCGGGTCGAACAATGAGCAGTTCTTC; d_gene: NA; v_gene: TRBV5-1; abundance: many; j_gene: TRBJ2-1
CDR3aa: CASYNRVSNTGELFF; CDR3nt: TGTGCCAGCTATAACCGTGTCTCGAACACCGGGGAGCTGTTTTTT; d_gene: NA; v_gene: TRBV6-2/TRBV6-3; abundance: many; j_gene: TRBJ2-2
CDR3aa: CASSFKGKKMETQYF; CDR3nt: TGTGCCAGCAGTTTCAAAGGGAAGAAGATGGAGACCCAGTACTTC; d_gene: NA; v_gene: TRBV27; abundance: few; j_gene: TRBJ2-5
CDR3aa: CASSIVGAGVNQPQHF; CDR3nt: TGTGCCAGTAGTATAGTGGGGGCAGGGGTCAATCAGCCCCAGCATTTT; d_gene: NA; v_gene: TRBV19; abundance: many; j_gene: TRBJ1-5
CDR3aa: CASSYSGGDGTDTQYF; CDR3nt: TGTGCCAGCAGTTATAGCGGGGGTGATGGCACAGATACGCAGTATTTT; d_gene: TRBD2; v_gene: TRBV12-3/TRBV12-4; abundance: NA; j_gene: TRBJ2-3
CDR3aa: CASSEARTTHAYNEQFF; CDR3nt: TGTGCCAGCAGTGAAGCGAGAACTACCCACGCCTACAATGAGCAGTTCTTC; d_gene: NA; v_gene: TRBV6-1; abundance: many; j_gene: TRBJ2-1
CDR3aa: CSVEGTGIILGYTF; CDR3nt: TGCAGCGTTGAAGGTACAGGGATAATCTTAGGCTACACCTTC; d_gene: NA; v_gene: TRBV29-1; abundance: NA; j_gene: TRBJ1-2